What follows is one T cell receptor beta chain and its context. Its specificity is unknown. TCRdb re-derived calls from the reads in MiXCR, one entry per CDR3 protein. The profile covers around 490,000 distinct CDR3 sequences, with about 25% appearing a single time and roughly an eighth taken by the ten largest. The V and J ends lost 1 base and 2 bases respectively, with 17 bases between them. The length of the CDR3 is 17 residues. Germline V gives CDR1 LGHNA, CDR2 YNFKEQ. The entry originates in a study of T cell repertoires in cytomegalovirus infection. Study in general: Indications of both CMV infection and matching HLA type were provided by public TCR beta signatures. Study-level findings and limits: Clonotypes of TCR beta that were HLA-C-restricted and CMV-specific dominated the ex vivo response. Frequencies of public TCR beta families were cumulated, and this identified carriers of CMV plus the relevant HLA.

The receptor comes from a human donor in good health (CMV status not recorded). Some clones in this sample may be carry-over from other donors' samples. Sequencing used PBMCs. V is TRBV4-2 and J is TRBJ1-2; the D gene is possibly TRBD1 (5 bases). CDR3 sequence: CASSQGWSREQNYGYTF. As DNA, the CDR3 is TGTGCCAGCAGCCAAGGGTGGTCCAGGGAACAAAACTATGGCTACACCTTC.